This section outlines one T cell receptor beta chain sequence together with its context. Germline V gene sequence: CDR1 GTSNPN, CDR2 SVGIG (reference sequence). V was clipped by 2 bases and J by 5 bases, with 13 bases between them. The CDR3 has 13 residues. TCRdb's table, derived via immunoSEQ multiplex PCR, lists solely in-frame clones and lacks some. The sample carries about 44,000 clones, approximately 96% recorded once. The data were taken from a study of T cell changes during pregnancy in multiple sclerosis. Source: peripheral blood, taken in the second trimester of pregnancy. This sequence was found in a female donor with multiple sclerosis, enrolled in a pregnancy study. The rearrangement links TRBV30 to TRBJ2-7; the D gene is possibly TRBD1 (5 bases). The CDR3 sequence: CAWSPSIGDEQYF. Written as DNA, the CDR3 is TGTGCCTGGAGTCCCAGCATAGGGGACGAGCAGTACTTC.